The rows below give T cell receptor beta chains drawn from one sample of a study of blood T cell repertoires in COVID-19. Only in-frame clones appear in the TCRdb table, and some are missing; sequencing was by immunoSEQ multiplex PCR. The sample has 100,000 to 150,000 clones; roughly 85% are singletons. Sample: peripheral blood. Source of these receptors: a woman over 75 with COVID-19, enrolled during active disease. The CDR3 runs from the conserved cysteine through the conserved F or W. A D gene is named only where the DNA matches it firmly. The size of a clone is reported for some rows only, either as once, few or many, or as a class for expanded clones.

>NA|TRBJ1-2|NA|TRBV15
CATSREEGGGYTF
TGTGCCACCAGCAGAGAGGAGGGTGGAGGCTACACCTTC
>NA|TRBJ1-2|TRBD1|TRBV2
CASSGTGQNDGYTF
TGTGCCAGCAGTGGGACAGGGCAGAATGATGGCTACACCTTC
>NA|TRBJ2-3|NA|TRBV28
CASSLSWSAADTQYF
TGTGCCAGCAGTTTGAGCTGGAGCGCAGCAGATACGCAGTATTTT
>NA|TRBJ2-7|NA|TRBV6-2/TRBV6-3
CASSYELGAAKSYEQYF
TGTGCCAGCAGTTACGAGCTGGGAGCGGCCAAATCCTACGAGCAGTACTTC
>once|TRBJ2-3|TRBD1|TRBV12-3/TRBV12-4
CASSLAAGGLQYF
TGTGCCAGCAGTTTAGCCGCAGGGGGTCTGCAGTATTTT
>once|TRBJ2-1|NA|TRBV10-1
CARVSVRFRVFYNEQFF
TGCGCCCGCGTCTCTGTCAGGTTTCGCGTTTTCTACAATGAGCAGTTCTTC
>once|TRBJ2-3|NA|TRBV5-8
CASSRMTGDTQYF
TGTGCCAGCAGTCGTATGACAGGAGATACGCAGTATTTT
>NA|TRBJ2-5|TRBD2|TRBV28
CASSSFHVQPGLASPHKETQYF
TGTGCCAGCAGTTCGTTTCATGTGCAACCGGGACTAGCGTCCCCTCATAAAGAGACCCAGTACTTC
>NA|TRBJ1-4|TRBD1|TRBV7-9
CASSLDRGHEKLFF
TGTGCCAGCAGCCTGGACAGGGGGCATGAAAAACTGTTTTTT
>NA|TRBJ2-5|TRBD1|TRBV2
CASSLDRGDQETQYF
TGTGCCAGCAGTTTGGACAGGGGGGATCAAGAGACCCAGTACTTC
>NA|TRBJ2-7|NA|TRBV5-1
CASSLVRGSYEQYF
TGCGCCAGCAGCTTGGTTCGGGGTTCCTACGAGCAGTACTTC
>NA|TRBJ1-4|NA|TRBV7-2
CASSLAPLWQGNEKLFF
TGTGCCAGCAGCTTAGCGCCGCTATGGCAGGGGAACGAAAAACTGTTTTTT
>NA|TRBJ1-2|NA|TRBV6-2/TRBV6-3
CASSTTGLNGYTF
TGTGCCAGCAGCACAACAGGGTTGAATGGCTACACCTTC
>NA|TRBJ2-4|NA|TRBV6-5
CASSQAVSGNIQYF
TGTGCCAGCTCCCAGGCCGTCAGCGGAAACATTCAGTACTTC
>NA|TRBJ2-2|NA|TRBV4-3
CASSQDWATGELFF
TGCGCCAGCAGCCAAGATTGGGCTACCGGGGAGCTGTTTTTT
>NA|TRBJ2-7|NA|TRBV6-5
CASSLTVMPYEQYF
TGTGCCAGCAGCTTGACAGTAATGCCCTACGAGCAGTACTTC
>NA|TRBJ2-5|TRBD1|TRBV7-2
CASNRGLQETQYF
TGTGCCAGCAACAGGGGCCTACAAGAGACCCAGTACTTC
>NA|TRBJ1-1|NA|TRBV6-2/TRBV6-3
CASSYSATEAFF
TGTGCCAGCAGTTACTCGGCCACTGAAGCTTTCTTT
>NA|TRBJ1-2|NA|TRBV18
CASSPPAGADGGYGYTF
TGTGCCAGCTCACCACCGGCGGGGGCGGATGGGGGCTATGGCTACACCTTC
>NA|TRBJ1-2|NA|TRBV2
CASSEADLRGYTF
TGTGCCAGCAGTGAAGCGGATTTGAGGGGCTACACCTTC
>NA|TRBJ2-1|NA|TRBV20-1
CSARVTSEQFF
TGCAGTGCTAGAGTCACTAGTGAGCAGTTCTTC
>NA|TRBJ1-2|TRBD1|TRBV6-5
CASSYSRQGHYGYTF
TGTGCCAGCAGTTACTCGAGACAGGGCCACTATGGCTACACCTTC
>once|TRBJ2-4|TRBD2|TRBV28
CASSLFLAGAKNIQYF
TGTGCCAGCAGTTTATTTCTAGCGGGAGCCAAAAACATTCAGTACTTC
>once|TRBJ1-1|NA|TRBV7-2
CASSLFRDSEAFF
TGTGCCAGCAGCTTATTTAGGGACTCTGAAGCTTTCTTT